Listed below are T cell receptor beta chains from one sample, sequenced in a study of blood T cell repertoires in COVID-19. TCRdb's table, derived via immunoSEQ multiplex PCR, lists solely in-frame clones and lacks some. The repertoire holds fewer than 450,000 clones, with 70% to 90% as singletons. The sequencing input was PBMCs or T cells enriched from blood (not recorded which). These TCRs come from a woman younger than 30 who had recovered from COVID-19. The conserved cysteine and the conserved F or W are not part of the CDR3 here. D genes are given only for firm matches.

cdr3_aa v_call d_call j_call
TSSRSLHRGTGELF TRBV1 NA TRBJ2-2
ASSLGGSTDTQY TRBV5-6 NA TRBJ2-3
ASSPRTGASTDTQY TRBV9 TRBD1 TRBJ2-3
ASSWDRGVGSPLH TRBV5-4 TRBD1 TRBJ1-6
ASSPRVRYNSPLH TRBV5-8 NA TRBJ1-6
ASSVAGYNEQF TRBV9 NA TRBJ2-1
ASSFGGGVETQY TRBV5-5 TRBD2 TRBJ2-5
ASSQEDDGRGSNYGYT TRBV3-1/TRBV3-2 NA TRBJ1-2
ASSRQGGDTEAF TRBV6-5 NA TRBJ1-1
ASVTSVYNEQF TRBV2 TRBD2 TRBJ2-1
ASSGKTGVHSPLH TRBV5-6 TRBD1 TRBJ1-6
ASSLLTGAQETQY TRBV7-9 TRBD1 TRBJ2-5
ATSRGTGGAGTEAF TRBV15 TRBD1 TRBJ1-1
ASSPSGGLDSPLH TRBV9 NA TRBJ1-6
ASVRLAGTTDTQY TRBV28 TRBD2 TRBJ2-3
ATSRDRVENSPLH TRBV15 TRBD1 TRBJ1-6